This is a list of T cell receptor beta chains from one sample in a study of cytomegalovirus exposure and HLA in healthy donors. Here immunoSEQ multiplex PCR was the method, and the copy in TCRdb shows in-frame clones only, minus some. The table lists around 130,000 clones, roughly 89% of them singletons. What was sequenced was PBMCs. The receptors were sampled from a young man in good health and CMV-seronegative. CDR3s include the opening cysteine and the closing phenylalanine or tryptophan. Part of the rows lack a size; the others show once, few, many or a class for expanded clones.

cdr3_length,j_call,clone_size,v_call,cdr3_aa
14,TRBJ2-3,NA,TRBV7-2,CASSLGTYTDTQYF
18,TRBJ1-5,NA,TRBV6-1,CASSEPGSPNYSNQPQHF
14,TRBJ2-7,few,TRBV18,CASSSGGGRYEQYF
14,TRBJ2-7,once,TRBV27,CASSSTSGGYEQYF
17,TRBJ2-7,NA,TRBV28,CASSLGTSGGVTYEQYF
14,TRBJ1-5,NA,TRBV7-9,CASSLGQDNQPQHF
15,TRBJ2-2,NA,TRBV6-5,CASRSMTGGAGELFF
15,TRBJ2-2,NA,TRBV9,CASSVWGQRTGELFF
15,TRBJ1-6,NA,TRBV18,CASSTGEAVYSPLHF
14,TRBJ1-1,few,TRBV5-4,CASSFDRGHAEAFF
19,TRBJ1-5,NA,TRBV6-1,CASSEDDRGVRLGNQPQHF
14,TRBJ1-2,NA,TRBV2,CASSGGQGFYGYTF
13,TRBJ1-1,once,TRBV19,CASRQEEVTEAFF
15,TRBJ1-4,NA,TRBV4-1,CASSQGEGRGEKLFF
16,TRBJ1-6,NA,TRBV28,CASSYGSKGVGSPLHF
13,TRBJ2-1,NA,TRBV27,CASSFSGYNEQFF
14,TRBJ1-1,NA,TRBV5-8,CASSLGGVGTEAFF
15,TRBJ1-2,NA,TRBV5-5,CASSLGRDRVVGYTF
14,TRBJ1-3,once,TRBV6-6,CASSSVLSGNTIYF
13,TRBJ2-7,NA,TRBV13,CASSPAGTYEQYF
12,TRBJ2-1,NA,TRBV10-3,CAIRDTYNEQFF
16,TRBJ1-3,NA,TRBV9,CASSVSRGLSGNTIYF
15,TRBJ2-7,NA,TRBV6-6,CASSYSGQGSYEQYF